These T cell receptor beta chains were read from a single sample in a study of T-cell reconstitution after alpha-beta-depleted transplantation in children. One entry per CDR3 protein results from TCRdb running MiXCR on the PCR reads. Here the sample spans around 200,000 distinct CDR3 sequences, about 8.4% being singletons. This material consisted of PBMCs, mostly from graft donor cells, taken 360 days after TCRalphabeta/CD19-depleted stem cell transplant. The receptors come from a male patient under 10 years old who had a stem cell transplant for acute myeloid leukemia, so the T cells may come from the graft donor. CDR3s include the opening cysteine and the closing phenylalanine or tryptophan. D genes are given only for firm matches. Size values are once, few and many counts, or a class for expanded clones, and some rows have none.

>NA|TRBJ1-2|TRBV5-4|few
CASSLNEKGYTF
TGTGCCAGCAGCTTAAATGAGAAGGGCTACACCTTC
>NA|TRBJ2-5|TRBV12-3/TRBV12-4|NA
CASSLYRGGETQYF
TGTGCCAGCAGTCTGTACAGGGGAGGAGAGACCCAGTACTTC
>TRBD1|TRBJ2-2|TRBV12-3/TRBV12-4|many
CASSRATGATGELFF
TGTGCCAGCAGTCGCGCGACAGGGGCCACCGGGGAGCTGTTTTTT
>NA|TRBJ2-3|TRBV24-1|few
CATSPRVGPDTQYF
TGTGCCACCAGTCCGCGGGTGGGCCCAGATACGCAGTATTTT
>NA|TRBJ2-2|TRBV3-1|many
CASSHRGTGELFF
TGTGCCAGCAGCCATCGGGGCACCGGGGAGCTGTTTTTT
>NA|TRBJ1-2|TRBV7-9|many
CASALNSYGYTF
TGTGCCAGCGCTCTTAATAGCTATGGCTACACCTTC
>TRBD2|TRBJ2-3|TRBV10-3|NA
CAISPVGTSGSTDTQYF
TGTGCCATCAGCCCGGTGGGGACTAGCGGTTCCACAGATACGCAGTATTTT
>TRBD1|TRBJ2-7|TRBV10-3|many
CATGRTGVRLISYEQYF
TGTGCCACCGGGCGGACAGGGGTTCGACTAATCAGCTACGAGCAGTACTTC
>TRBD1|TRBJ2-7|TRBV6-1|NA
CASSEGRGSSYEQYF
TGTGCCAGCAGTGAAGGCAGGGGGAGCTCCTACGAGCAGTACTTC
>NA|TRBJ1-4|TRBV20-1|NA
CSASTAANEKLFF
TGCAGTGCTAGTACGGCAGCAAATGAAAAACTGTTTTTT
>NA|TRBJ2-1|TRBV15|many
CATSRAGPTYNEQFF
TGTGCCACCAGCAGAGCGGGACCTACCTACAATGAGCAGTTCTTC
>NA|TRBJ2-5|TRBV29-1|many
CSVGLPGTETQYF
TGCAGCGTTGGGTTACCGGGGACAGAGACCCAGTACTTC
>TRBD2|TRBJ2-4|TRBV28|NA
CASRATGALAGGLAKNIQYF
TGTGCCAGCAGAGCGACAGGGGCCCTAGCGGGGGGACTAGCCAAAAACATTCAGTACTTC
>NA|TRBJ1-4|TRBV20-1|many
CSAIRGEEKLFF
TGCAGTGCTATACGGGGAGAGGAAAAACTGTTTTTT
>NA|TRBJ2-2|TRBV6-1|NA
CASSENRVTGELFF
TGTGCCAGCAGTGAAAATCGAGTCACCGGGGAGCTGTTTTTT
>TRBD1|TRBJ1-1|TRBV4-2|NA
CASSQDRQGLRTEAFF
TGTGCCAGCAGCCAAGATCGACAGGGGCTGAGGACTGAAGCTTTCTTT
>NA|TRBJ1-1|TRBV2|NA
CASRGGGYTEAFF
TGTGCCAGCAGGGGCGGTGGGTACACTGAAGCTTTCTTT
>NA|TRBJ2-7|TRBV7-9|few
CASSLADSYEQYF
TGTGCCAGCAGCTTAGCGGACAGCTACGAGCAGTACTTC
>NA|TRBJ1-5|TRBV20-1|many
CSARDKQATRALNQPQHF
TGCAGTGCTAGAGACAAACAGGCTACGAGGGCCCTAAATCAGCCCCAGCATTTT
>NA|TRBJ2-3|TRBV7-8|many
CASSLGDGTDTQYF
TGTGCCAGCAGCTTAGGGGACGGCACAGATACGCAGTATTTT
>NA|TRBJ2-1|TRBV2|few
CASSELLGGEQFF
TGTGCCAGCAGTGAACTTCTGGGTGGCGAGCAGTTCTTC
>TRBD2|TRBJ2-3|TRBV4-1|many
CASSQHGTSGDTQYF
TGCGCCAGCAGCCAGCACGGGACTAGCGGGGATACGCAGTATTTT
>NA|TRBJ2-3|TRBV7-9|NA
CASTTGQLATDTQYF
TGTGCCAGTACGACCGGACAGCTTGCCACAGATACGCAGTATTTT
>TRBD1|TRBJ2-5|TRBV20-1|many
CSAGQEVETQYF
TGCAGTGCTGGACAGGAGGTCGAGACCCAGTACTTC
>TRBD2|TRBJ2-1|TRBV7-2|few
CASSVTASGSNEQFF
TGTGCCAGCAGCGTAACTGCTAGCGGGAGCAATGAGCAGTTCTTC
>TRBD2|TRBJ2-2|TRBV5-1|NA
CASGKTSGGVTGELFF
TGCGCCAGCGGGAAGACTAGCGGGGGGGTTACCGGGGAGCTGTTTTTT
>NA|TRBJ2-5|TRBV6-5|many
CASSYWGETQYF
TGTGCCAGCAGTTACTGGGGGGAGACCCAGTACTTC
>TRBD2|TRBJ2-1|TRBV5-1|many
CASSVGLAENNEQFF
TGCGCCAGCAGCGTGGGACTAGCGGAAAACAATGAGCAGTTCTTC
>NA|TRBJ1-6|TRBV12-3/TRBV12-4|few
CASSFVEGNSPLHF
TGTGCCAGCAGTTTCGTGGAAGGGAATTCACCCCTCCACTTT
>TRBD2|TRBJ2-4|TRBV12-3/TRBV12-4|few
CASSLLSGNSKNIQYF
TGTGCCAGCAGTTTGCTTAGCGGGAACTCCAAAAACATTCAGTACTTC
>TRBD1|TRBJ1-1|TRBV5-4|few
CASSFTSGGLTEAFF
TGTGCCAGCAGCTTTACATCAGGGGGCCTTACTGAAGCTTTCTTT
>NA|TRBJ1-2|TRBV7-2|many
CASSLGGEGSAFGYTF
TGTGCCAGCAGCTTAGGGGGTGAGGGTTCGGCGTTTGGCTACACCTTC
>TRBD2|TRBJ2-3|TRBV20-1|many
CSARGPSGGTSTDTQYF
TGCAGTGCTAGGGGTCCTAGCGGGGGCACTAGCACAGATACGCAGTATTTT
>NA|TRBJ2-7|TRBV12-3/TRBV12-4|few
CASTLDSTYEQYF
TGTGCCAGCACCCTGGACTCGACCTACGAGCAGTACTTC
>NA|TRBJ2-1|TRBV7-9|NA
CASSFARSYNEQFF
TGTGCCAGCAGCTTTGCCCGAAGTTACAATGAGCAGTTCTTC
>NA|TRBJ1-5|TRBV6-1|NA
CASSELGSSQPQHF
TGTGCCAGCAGTGAATTGGGGAGTAGTCAGCCCCAGCATTTT
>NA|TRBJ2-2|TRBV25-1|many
CASSVENTGELFF
TGTGCCAGCAGTGTCGAGAACACCGGGGAGCTGTTTTTT
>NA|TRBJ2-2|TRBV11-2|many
CASSLVKFSGELFF
TGTGCCAGCAGCTTAGTTAAGTTCTCCGGGGAGCTGTTTTTT
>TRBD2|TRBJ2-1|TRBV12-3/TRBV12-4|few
CASSLILAGGNEQFF
TGTGCCAGCAGTTTAATACTAGCGGGAGGGAATGAGCAGTTCTTC
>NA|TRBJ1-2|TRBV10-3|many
CAISELVQSVGYTF
TGTGCCATCAGTGAACTTGTACAATCAGTAGGCTACACCTTC
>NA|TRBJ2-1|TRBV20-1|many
CSAGARFF
TGCAGTGCTGGGGCCCGGTTCTTC
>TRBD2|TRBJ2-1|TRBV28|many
CASSSAGGPYNEQFF
TGTGCCAGCAGTTCAGCGGGAGGGCCATACAATGAGCAGTTCTTC
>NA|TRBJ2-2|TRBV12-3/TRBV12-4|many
CASSFSENTGELFF
TGTGCCAGCAGTTTCAGCGAGAACACCGGGGAGCTGTTTTTT